This T cell receptor (beta chain) was captured in a study of blood T cell repertoires in COVID-19. Study in general: Sites across the United States, Italy and Spain contributed samples from acute and convalescent COVID-19. In each case, the material was cDNA or gDNA derived from T cells, B-cell-depleted T cells, or PBMCs.

Enrolled during active infection, Seattle patients were then followed longitudinally. In the study's own analysis: Amplification from reference gene primers served as the basis for estimated nucleated cell counts. TCRdb's table, derived via immunoSEQ multiplex PCR, lists solely in-frame clones and lacks some. V and J calls and clone size are those listed in that table; D and trimming were worked out from the DNA. The sample includes 150,000 to 200,000 clones, around 86% of them seen just once. The V gene end was trimmed by 7 bases and the J gene end by 0 bases; junction bases not matched to a gene: 6. Germline CDR1 and CDR2: SGHTA and FQGTGA. CDR3 length equals 15 residues.

Specimen: peripheral blood. This chain links TRBV7-3 with TRBJ2-3, with 8 positions matching TRBD2. The receptor comes from a woman aged 70 to 79 with COVID-19, enrolled during active disease. In DNA, the CDR3 is TGTGCCAGCACCCTTCGCGGGGGGAGCACAGATACGCAGTATTTT. Amino acids: CASTLRGGSTDTQYF. The complete variable domain, with remaining parts taken from reference TRBV7-3 and TRBJ2-3, reads GAGVSQTPSNKVTEKGKYVELRCDPISGHTALYWYRQSLGQGPEFLIYFQGTGAADDSGLPNDRFFAVRPEGSVSTLKIQRTERGDSAVYLCASTLRGGSTDTQYFGPGTRLTVL.